The subject of this entry is one T cell receptor beta chain. This specimen comes from a study of cytomegalovirus exposure and HLA in healthy donors. Losses at the gene ends were 5 bases for V and 0 bases for J; bases not matched to a gene: 5. CDR3 length: 17 amino acids. The germline CDR1 and CDR2 sequences are MGHRA and YSYEKL. Researchers ran the PCR with 60 Vbeta and 13 Jbeta primers. TCRdb keeps only in-frame clones here, not all; method: immunoSEQ multiplex PCR. The sample lists tens of thousands of clones, 84% seen once, with roughly 4% in the top ten. Input material: PBMCs. This clonotype originated in a woman younger than 35 in good health and CMV-seronegative. The chain employs TRBV4-1 and TRBJ1-4; 11 nucleotides align to TRBD1. The CDR3 region is CASSTRTGGATNEKLFF. For the CDR3, the DNA is TGCGCCAGCAGCACCCGGACAGGGGGCGCAACTAATGAAAAACTGTTTTTT.